This T cell receptor beta chain was sequenced in a study of a mutant IDH1 vaccine in newly diagnosed glioma. Study-wide context: Patients were started on vaccination 4-6 weeks after radiotherapy alone, or with temozolomide cycles. Mean patient age was roughly 43 years; about 62% were male and approximately 38% female. Study-level findings and limits: Pseudoprogression appears to have had no connection to changes in top peripheral T cell clonotypes.

As to time point: week 23, last vaccination. Every vaccine dose comprised 300 ug of mutant IDH1 20-mer peptide plus topical imiquimod. Assay used: immunoSEQ multiplex PCR; TCRdb lists only in-frame clones, some missing. The data contain about 30,000 clones, over 80% of them singletons. The V and J ends lost 4 bases and 1 base respectively, with 19 bases between them. Per the germline V gene, CDR1 is KGHSH and CDR2 is LQKENI. The CDR3 has 17 residues. This clone has only a few counts. The antigen is undetermined. Sequencing was performed on PBMCs, taken from a glioma patient whose treatment included an IDH1 peptide vaccine. The clonotype comes from a woman aged 18-29 years with glioma. The chain employs TRBV18 and TRBJ1-1, with D tentatively TRBD1 (6 bases). Written as DNA, the CDR3 is TGTGCCAGCTCACTTATTACAGGGCCATTATCGAACACTGAAGCTTTCTTT. It codes for CASSLITGPLSNTEAFF.